This T cell receptor (beta chain) stems from a study of T cell responses to AZD1222 COVID-19 vaccine. Assay used: immunoSEQ multiplex PCR; TCRdb lists only in-frame clones, some missing. The repertoire holds tens of thousands of clones, with around 84% as singletons. As regards this clone: Its antigen remains unidentified.

This CDR3 has 11 amino acids. V gave up 0 bases and J gave up 6 bases, with 4 bases separating them. CDR1 and CDR2 (germline): DFQATT, SNEGSKA (reference sequence). Study results and limitations: Repertoire samples came only from after the peak T cell response. Donors were largely white British and mainly female; clonal diversity was possibly underestimated. Two AZD1222 administrations were followed by greater Spike-specific TCR breadth and depth. Reportedly, close to half of spike-specific TCRs are directed against unmutated variant regions.

Sequenced material: peripheral blood, taken on day 0 of AZD1222 vaccination. The TCR sequence derives from an adult in good health. The chain has TRBV20-1 and TRBJ2-3; D unclear. As DNA, the CDR3 is TGCAGTGCTAGAGACCCCGATACGCAGTATTTT. Translating it yields CSARDPDTQYF.